One sample yielded the 23 T cell receptor beta chains listed below, sequenced in a study of blood T cells in healthy people across ages. The authors ran a second PCR of about 6 to 11 cycles using a sample-barcoded 5' primer and a J-beta primer mix. TCRdb independently ran MiXCR on the 5' RACE reads; one entry per CDR3 protein. The table has hundreds of thousands of distinct CDR3 sequences, approximately 60% seen once. The material sequenced was blood. The receptors here all came from a man in his forties in good health.

The chain recombines TRBV25-1 with TRBJ1-2; 8 bases align to TRBD1. This CDR3 has 19 amino acids. Germline V gene lookup returns CDR1 MGHDK and CDR2 SYGVNS. V dropped 4 bases and J dropped 3; count of bases not matched to a gene: 19. The CDR3, as DNA: TGTGCCAGCAGTGGGGCAGGGGGCTCTTTGGGTGTATATTACTATGGCTACACCTTC. It is translated as CASSGAGGSLGVYYYGYTF.

The rearrangement uses TRBV6-5 and TRBJ2-1, with D maybe TRBD2 (6 bases). V was pared by 0 bases and J by 7 bases, with 16 bases between. Germline V CDR1 and CDR2: MNHEY, SVGAGI. This CDR3 comprises 16 residues. CDR3 sequence: CASSYSRGDRVNEQFF. CDR3 DNA: TGTGCCAGCAGTTACTCGCGCGGGGATAGGGTGAATGAGCAGTTCTTC.

The chain employs TRBV25-1 and TRBJ2-5; maybe TRBD2 (6 bases). The length of the CDR3 is 14 residues. V was clipped by 3 bases and J by 1 base, with 9 bases between them. The germline CDR1 and CDR2 sequences are MGHDK and SYGVNS. The CDR3 protein is CASSERSGQETQYF. CDR3 sequence (DNA): TGTGCCAGCAGTGAGCGTAGCGGCCAAGAGACCCAGTACTTC.

This chain connects TRBV25-1 to TRBJ2-4, with 11 nucleotides matching TRBD2. The DNA matches TRBJ2-7 better at its end, which makes the J call doubtful. Germline V gives CDR1 MGHDK, CDR2 SYGVNS. CDR3 size: 15 residues. The DNA of the CDR3 is TGTGCCAGCAGTGGAACTAGCGGGGGAACCTACGAGCAGTACTTC. This codes for CASSGTSGGTYEQYF.

CDR3 DNA sequence: TGTGCCAGCAGTTTGGTGGGACAGGGGGCCGCTAACTATGGCTACACCTTC. Translation gives CASSLVGQGAANYGYTF. The chain has TRBV27 and TRBJ1-2, with 12 positions matching TRBD1. Germline V gene data show CDR1 as MNHEY and CDR2 as SMNVEV (reference sequence). V lost 3 bases, J lost 0 bases, and 5 bases stayed unmatched. The CDR3 has 17 residues.

This rearrangement joins TRBV7-2 to TRBJ2-4; 10 bases line up with TRBD2. The end of the DNA is better explained by TRBJ2-7, so the J call may be wrong. CDR1 is SGHTA and CDR2 is FQGNSA in the germline V gene. This CDR3 is built from 15 residues. The chain's CDR3 is CASSDASGRAYEQYF. The DNA of the CDR3 is TGTGCCAGCAGCGACGCGAGCGGGAGGGCCTACGAGCAGTACTTC.

The chain links TRBV27 to TRBJ2-6; no definite D call. The CDR3 runs 14 residues. Germline CDR1 is MNHEY and CDR2 is SMNVEV (reference sequence). The V and J ends lost 5 bases and 2 bases respectively, with 7 bases between them. CDR3 sequence reads: CASSINPGANVLTF. CDR3 in DNA: TGTGCCAGCAGTATAAACCCTGGGGCCAACGTCCTGACTTTC. The full variable domain, rest sourced from reference TRBV27 and TRBJ2-6, is EAQVTQNPRYLITVTGKKLTVTCSQNMNHEYMSWYRQDPGLGLRQIYYSMNVEVTDKGDVPEGYKVSRKEKRNFPLILESPSPNQTSLYFCASSINPGANVLTFGAGSRLTVL.

This clonotype turned up a few times. The chain recombines TRBV28 with TRBJ2-4, with D hard to call. The CDR3 has 15 residues. Germline V CDR1 and CDR2: MDHEN, SYDVKM. The V gene lost 6 bases and the J gene lost 0 bases, with 12 bases spanning the gap. CDR3 sequence: CASRQVQLAKNIQYF. The CDR3 nucleotides read TGTGCCAGCAGGCAAGTTCAACTAGCCAAAAACATTCAGTACTTC.

The J gene is TRBJ2-5, the V gene TRBV6-5; 7 bases are a match to TRBD1. Germline V gene lookup returns CDR1 MNHEY and CDR2 SVGAGI. V shed 6 bases and J 4 bases; nucleotides not matched to a gene: 8. The CDR3 runs to 14 residues. Here the CDR3 DNA reads TGTGCCAGCAGAGTAACAGGGGATGGAGAGACCCAGTACTTC. Protein: CASRVTGDGETQYF.

This clonotype was detected only a few times. The J gene is TRBJ2-1, the V gene TRBV2; D possibly matches TRBD1 or TRBD2 (5 bases each). The CDR3 is 15 amino acids. Germline V gene sequence: CDR1 SNHLY, CDR2 FYNNEI. Trimming pared 3 bases from V and 2 bases from J, leaving 11 bases between. The CDR3 here is CASSEGELAYNEQFF. The CDR3 DNA reads TGTGCCAGCAGTGAGGGGGAGTTAGCCTACAATGAGCAGTTCTTC.

The chain carries TRBV20-1 and TRBJ2-3, with D tentatively TRBD2 (5 bases). Germline loops: CDR1 DFQATT, CDR2 SNEGSKA (reference sequence). Deletions cut 5 bases from V and 1 base from J, with 10 bases between. This CDR3 comprises 13 residues. CDR3 nucleotides: TGCAGTGCTCAGGACTGGGGCACAGATACGCAGTATTTT. Protein product: CSAQDWGTDTQYF.

This clonotype was detected a few times. The V and J genes are TRBV25-1 and TRBJ2-7; TRBD1 matches at 7 bases. Germline V gene lookup returns CDR1 MGHDK and CDR2 SYGVNS. There are 11 residues in the CDR3. CDR3 sequence reads: CAWDSSYEQYF. The CDR3, as DNA: TGTGCGTGGGACAGCTCCTACGAGCAGTACTTC.

The chain uses TRBV6-2 or TRBV6-3 and TRBJ1-6, with D tentatively TRBD1 (5 bases). Germline CDR1 and CDR2: MNHEY and SVGEGT. Trimming pared 3 bases from V and 10 bases from J, leaving 16 bases between. The CDR3 contains 15 residues. CDR3: CASSYLTGSESPLHF. In DNA, the CDR3 is TGTGCCAGCAGTTATCTAACAGGATCGGAGTCACCCCTCCACTTT.

The CDR3 is CASSSNSPRGEQFF. The CDR3 nucleotides are TGCGCCAGCAGCTCGAACTCCCCCAGGGGTGAGCAGTTCTTC. This chain uses TRBV5-1 with TRBJ2-1; possible D gene TRBD1, 6 bases. V was shortened by 3 bases and J by 9 bases, with 16 bases between the two germline ends. The CDR3 has 14 amino acids. Germline V gives CDR1 SGHRS, CDR2 YFSETQ.

The chain recombines TRBV29-1 with TRBJ1-2; D call uncertain. Germline V gives CDR1 SQVTM, CDR2 ANQGSEA. The CDR3 runs to 11 residues. The V and J ends lost 5 bases and 4 bases respectively, with 8 bases between them. This chain's CDR3 is CSVKSSYGYTF. CDR3 DNA: TGCAGCGTTAAATCCTCCTATGGCTACACCTTC. Supplemented by reference TRBV29-1 and TRBJ1-2, the full variable domain reads SAVISQKPSRDICQRGTSLTIQCQVDSQVTMMFWYRQQPGQSLTLIATANQGSEATYESGFVIDKFPISRPNLTFSTLTVSNMSPEDSSIYLCSVKSSYGYTFGSGTRLTVV.

The CDR3 DNA sequence: TGTGCCAGCAGCCAAGACTCCGCTCTTCGAGCGGGAGCTAAAGAGACCCAGTACTTC. Translated: CASSQDSALRAGAKETQYF. The rearrangement links TRBV4-2 to TRBJ2-5; 8 positions match TRBD2. CDR1 and CDR2 from the germline V gene are LGHNA and YNFKEQ. This CDR3 comprises 19 residues. Losses at the gene ends were 0 bases for V and 3 bases for J; bases not matched to a gene: 15.

J is TRBJ1-4 and V is TRBV7-9; a possible D gene is TRBD1 (5 bases). This CDR3 is built from 19 residues. V was clipped by 4 bases and J by 0 bases, with 21 bases between them. Per the germline V gene, CDR1 is SEHNR and CDR2 is FQNEAQ (reference sequence). CDR3 loop: CASSSGRDPDKTTNEKLFF. The CDR3 DNA reads TGTGCCAGCAGCTCCGGACGGGACCCTGACAAGACAACTAATGAAAAACTGTTTTTT.

The rearrangement joins TRBV20-1 to TRBJ1-1; D remains unclear. Germline lookup yields CDR1 DFQATT and CDR2 SNEGSKA (reference sequence). V was pared by 3 bases and J by 4 bases, with 9 bases between. The CDR3 length is 12 residues. In DNA, the CDR3 is TGCAGTGCTAGCCCAGTCGGCACTGAAGCTTTCTTT. This encodes CSASPVGTEAFF.

This clonotype was recorded at least ten times. The chain links TRBV12-3 or TRBV12-4 to TRBJ2-3; D is perhaps TRBD2 (6 bases). The CDR3 is 13 amino acids. V shed 6 bases and J shed 6 bases, with 13 bases lying between them. The CDR3 nucleotides read TGTGCCAGCAGGGGACTTCCAGGGGATACGCAGTATTTT. Translation gives CASRGLPGDTQYF.

This rearrangement joins TRBV11-1 to TRBJ2-1; no reliable D call. The tail of the sequence fits TRBJ2-7 better, so the J call may be wrong. In germline, CDR1 is SGHAT, CDR2 FQDESV (reference sequence). This CDR3 spans 19 amino acids. The CDR3 nucleotides read TGTGCCAGCAGCTCTGAAGCCCCAGACTGGTTCAGCTCCTACAATGAGCAGTACTTC. This sequence encodes CASSSEAPDWFSSYNEQYF.

The chain employs TRBV6-1 and TRBJ2-3; D is unclear. Germline V gene lookup returns CDR1 MNHNS and CDR2 SASEGT. This CDR3 has 14 residues. V shed 7 bases and J shed 2 bases, with 13 bases lying between them. CDR3 protein: CASMGDSPTDTQYF. The CDR3 DNA sequence: TGTGCCAGCATGGGTGATAGCCCCACAGATACGCAGTATTTT.

This chain joins TRBV12-3 or TRBV12-4 and TRBJ2-1; no clear D. The J call may be incorrect, as the DNA end agrees better with TRBJ2-7. This CDR3 region has 15 residues. The CDR3: CASSLGVTSYNEQYF. The DNA for the CDR3 is TGTGCCAGCAGTTTAGGGGTTACCTCCTACAATGAGCAGTACTTC.

The rearrangement links TRBV20-1 to TRBJ1-4; D gene uncertain. Germline V gene lookup returns CDR1 DFQATT and CDR2 SNEGSKA (reference sequence). This CDR3 is 15 amino acids long. Trimming shortened V by 4 bases and J by 2 bases, and 14 bases separated the two germline ends. The CDR3 DNA reads as TGCAGTGCTATTTCCTTTCTGGCGACTAATGAAAAACTGTTTTTT. Encoded protein: CSAISFLATNEKLFF.